The 25 T cell receptor beta chains in this list originate from one sample, sequenced in a study of T cell repertoires in cytomegalovirus infection. What these receptors recognize is not known. TCRdb itself ran the reads through MiXCR, one entry per CDR3 protein. The table lists approximately 81,000 distinct CDR3 sequences, approximately 24% of them singletons, with approximately 53% in the top ten. The sequencing here drew on CD8+ T cells from cultured PBMCs, taken from culture after CMV antigen stimulation. Receptor source: a human donor in good health (CMV status not recorded). Some clones in this sample may be carry-over from other donors' samples.

In this sample, this clonotype turned up many times. The V and J genes are TRBV6-6 and TRBJ2-3; TRBD2 matches 13 bases. Trimming at V came to 2 bases and at J to 2 bases, leaving 7 bases not matched to a gene. CDR1 and CDR2 from the germline V gene are MNHNY and SVGAGI (reference sequence). This CDR3 is built from 18 residues. The CDR3 DNA is TGTGCCAGCAGTTACCCGACTAGCGGGGGGCTATCCACAGATACGCAGTATTTT. As protein: CASSYPTSGGLSTDTQYF.

The chain uses TRBV20-1 and TRBJ2-7, with 14 nucleotides matching TRBD2. CDR1 DFQATT and CDR2 SNEGSKA come from the germline V gene (reference sequence). The CDR3 is 14 amino acids. V shed 5 bases, J shed 4 bases, and the junction held 4 bases outside the gene matches. CDR3 nucleotide sequence: TGCAGTGCTCGCGGACTAGCGGGAGGTTACGAGCAGTACTTC. Translation: CSARGLAGGYEQYF.

This clonotype was seen more than once but under ten times. The V and J genes are TRBV4-3 and TRBJ2-3, with a possible D match to TRBD2 (6 bases). Trimming took off 1 base at V and 3 bases at J, with 8 bases between the two ends. Germline loops: CDR1 LGHNA, CDR2 YSLEER. This CDR3 comprises 14 residues. The chain's CDR3 is CASSQGLETDTQYF. Written as DNA, the CDR3 is TGCGCCAGCAGCCAAGGACTAGAGACAGATACGCAGTATTTT.

The CDR3 reads CASSLAFTVAYEQYF. The CDR3 region has the DNA TGTGCCAGCAGCTTGGCCTTCACTGTGGCCTACGAGCAGTACTTC. The chain links TRBV5-5 to TRBJ2-7; no definite D call. The germline gives CDR1 SGHKS, CDR2 YYEKEE (reference sequence). The CDR3 length is 15 residues. Trimming stripped 0 bases from V and 2 bases from J, with 12 bases between. The full variable domain, completed using reference TRBV5-5 and TRBJ2-7, is DAGVTQSPTHLIKTRGQQVTLRCSPISGHKSVSWYQQVLGQGPQFIFQYYEKEERGRGNFPDRFSARQFPNYSSELNVNALLLGDSALYLCASSLAFTVAYEQYFGPGTRLTVT.

The chain couples TRBV6-6 to TRBJ2-1; no firm D call. The ends were cut back, 0 bases at V and 0 bases at J, with 12 bases in the middle. The CDR3 is 17 amino acids. Germline lookup yields CDR1 MNHNY and CDR2 SVGAGI (reference sequence). CDR3 sequence: CASSYSPGTSSYNEQFF. In DNA form, the CDR3 reads TGTGCCAGCAGTTACTCGCCAGGTACGAGCTCCTACAATGAGCAGTTCTTC.

This chain links TRBV6-2 or TRBV6-3 with TRBJ2-7; maybe TRBD2 (6 bases). The CDR3 extends over 12 amino acids. Germline assignment: CDR1 MNHEY and CDR2 SVGEGT. Trimming took 5 bases from V and 7 from J, leaving 12 bases between them. This CDR3 is CASSGTGVEQYF. The CDR3 DNA reads as TGTGCCAGCAGTGGGACGGGGGTAGAGCAGTACTTC.

This clonotype was observed a single time. Compared with germline, one end of the junction differs, possibly owing to a read error. The chain combines TRBV19 with TRBJ2-1; no definite D call. Germline lookup yields CDR1 LNHDA and CDR2 SQIVND (reference sequence). The CDR3 consists of 12 residues. The CDR3 coding sequence is TGTGTCAGTAGTATATACGACAATGAGCAGTTCTTC. Amino acid sequence: CVSSIYDNEQFF.

This clonotype was found many times. This chain connects TRBV25-1 to TRBJ1-1; 7 nucleotides match TRBD1. The CDR3 contains 14 residues. From germline, CDR1 is MGHDK and CDR2 SYGVNS. V lost 2 bases, J lost 4 bases, and 4 bases stayed unmatched. DNA of the CDR3: TGTGCCAGCAGTGAAAGGGGGCAGGTCACTGAAGCTTTCTTT. It encodes CASSERGQVTEAFF.

This clonotype was seen repeatedly, ten times or more. This chain links TRBV7-3 with TRBJ2-5; TRBD2 aligns across 10 bases. Germline assignment: CDR1 SGHTA and CDR2 FQGTGA. Trimming took 5 bases from V and 7 from J; bases not matched to a gene: 16. The CDR3 loop spans 17 amino acids. The CDR3 DNA is TGTGCCAGCAGCCCTAAGGGAAGCGGGGGGGGCCGGGGGACCCAGTACTTC. It translates to CASSPKGSGGGRGTQYF. The complete variable domain, with remaining parts taken from reference TRBV7-3 and TRBJ2-5, reads GAGVSQTPSNKVTEKGKYVELRCDPISGHTALYWYRQSLGQGPEFLIYFQGTGAADDSGLPNDRFFAVRPEGSVSTLKIQRTERGDSAVYLCASSPKGSGGGRGTQYFGPGTRLLVL.

This clonotype was seen at least ten times. The V gene is TRBV7-8, the J gene TRBJ2-3; tentative D call: TRBD2 (5 bases). Germline V gives CDR1 SGHVS, CDR2 FQNEAQ. V was pared by 4 bases and J by 1 base, with 15 bases between. The CDR3 covers 16 residues. DNA of the CDR3: TGTGCCAGCAGCTCCGGACGGGCCGGGGGCACAGATACGCAGTATTTT. Translated: CASSSGRAGGTDTQYF.

The chain has TRBV12-3 or TRBV12-4 and TRBJ1-1; a possible D gene is TRBD1 (5 bases). With 0 bases removed from V and 7 bases from J, the gap between germline ends came to 9 bases. The CDR3 is made up of 13 amino acids. The CDR3 loop is CASSLASDSEAFF. DNA of the CDR3: TGTGCCAGCAGTTTAGCGTCAGACAGTGAAGCTTTCTTT.

The V and J genes are TRBV3-1 and TRBJ1-3; 10 positions agree with TRBD1. The V segment lost 4 bases and the J segment 2 bases; nucleotides outside the gene matches: 11. The CDR3 has 18 residues. Germline V gene lookup returns CDR1 LGHDT and CDR2 YNNKEL (reference sequence). CDR3 nucleotides: TGTGCCAGCAGCCTCTACCACGGGACAGGGGACGCTGGAAACACCATATATTTT. Encoded protein: CASSLYHGTGDAGNTIYF. Combining the CDR3 with reference TRBV3-1 and TRBJ1-3 gives the whole variable domain DTAVSQTPKYLVTQMGNDKSIKCEQNLGHDTMYWYKQDSKKFLKIMFSYNNKELIINETVPNRFSPKSPDKAHLNLHINSLELGDSAVYFCASSLYHGTGDAGNTIYFGEGSWLTVV.

In its sample, this clonotype was seen a few times. The V and J genes are TRBV24-1 and TRBJ2-2, with D unresolved. V was shortened by 0 bases and J by 6 bases, with 16 bases between the two germline ends. CDR1 is KGHDR and CDR2 is SFDVKD in the germline V gene. The CDR3 is 17 residues long. CDR3 protein: CATSDLKGGIGSGELFF. CDR3 bases: TGTGCCACCAGTGATTTGAAAGGCGGAATAGGCTCCGGGGAGCTGTTTTTT.

The chain combines TRBV29-1 with TRBJ2-2, with TRBD2 matching 7 bases. With V trimmed by 3 bases and J by 8 bases, 3 bases remained unmatched. The V gene's germline CDR1 is SQVTM and CDR2 ANQGSEA. The CDR3 is made up of 12 amino acids. The CDR3: CSVDGGGGELFF. The CDR3 coding sequence is TGCAGCGTTGATGGCGGGGGTGGGGAGCTGTTTTTT.

This clonotype occurred a few times. The chain carries TRBV10-1 and TRBJ2-7; TRBD2 agrees at 10 bases. The CDR3 is 14 residues long. Trimming took 11 bases from V and 2 from J; bases not matched to a gene: 9. CDR1 is WNHNN, CDR2 SYGVQD, per germline (reference sequence). The CDR3: CACPGTSEPYEQYF. As DNA, the CDR3 is TGCGCCTGCCCCGGGACTAGCGAACCCTACGAGCAGTACTTC.

This chain links TRBV5-1 with TRBJ2-7; unclear D gene. This CDR3 is 12 amino acids long. Trimming removed 5 bases at V and 3 bases at J, with 9 bases between. Germline-derived CDR1 and CDR2 are SGHRS and YFSETQ. This CDR3 is CASRSTDYEQYF. In nucleotides, the CDR3 is TGCGCCAGCAGGTCGACCGACTACGAGCAGTACTTC.

This clonotype was recorded a few times. CDR3: CASSGGQLNYGYTF. The CDR3 DNA is TGTGCCAGCAGTGGGGGACAGCTTAACTATGGCTACACCTTC. The V call is TRBV27, the J call TRBJ1-2, with 7 bases aligning to TRBD1. V dropped 5 bases and J dropped 1; count of bases not matched to a gene: 4. Per the germline V gene, CDR1 is MNHEY and CDR2 is SMNVEV (reference sequence). CDR3 size: 14 residues.

This chain joins TRBV19 and TRBJ1-5; D uncertain. The germline gives CDR1 LNHDA, CDR2 SQIVND (reference sequence). V gave up 1 base and J gave up 4 bases, with 5 bases separating them. The CDR3 totals 13 residues. Written as DNA, the CDR3 is TGTGCCAGTAGTATAGGAGGGAATCAGCCCCAGCATTTT. Translated, it gives CASSIGGNQPQHF.

This chain connects TRBV4-3 to TRBJ1-5; D remains unclear. The CDR3 is made up of 15 amino acids. The germline gives CDR1 LGHNA, CDR2 YSLEER. V was shortened by 1 base and J by 0 bases, with 7 bases between the two germline ends. The CDR3 DNA reads TGCGCCAGCAGCCAAGTGGTTACTAGCAATCAGCCCCAGCATTTT. Protein product: CASSQVVTSNQPQHF.

The chain carries TRBV12-3 or TRBV12-4 and TRBJ2-2; tentative D call: TRBD1 (6 bases). The germline V and J ends were trimmed by 1 base and 7 bases, with 22 bases remaining between them. The length of the CDR3 is 18 residues. The CDR3 DNA follows: TGTGCCAGCAGTTTAGGGGGGCCTGGAGGACCCCCTGGCGGGGAGCTGTTTTTT. This sequence encodes CASSLGGPGGPPGGELFF.

This clonotype has only a few counts. The V and J genes are TRBV11-2 and TRBJ2-1, with 9 bases identical to TRBD2. This CDR3 has 16 amino acids. J lost 7 bases, V lost 5 bases, and 12 bases had no gene match. The germline V gene encodes CDR1 SGHAT and CDR2 FQNNGV. The CDR3: CASSRAAGGLINEQFF. The CDR3, as DNA: TGTGCCAGCAGCAGGGCGGCGGGAGGGCTGATAAATGAGCAGTTCTTC.

This clonotype was seen at least ten times. V is TRBV4-1 and J is TRBJ2-7; perhaps TRBD2 as D (6 bases). The germline V and J ends were trimmed by 1 base and 1 base, with 17 bases remaining between them. This CDR3 contains 17 residues. CDR1 MGHRA and CDR2 YSYEKL come from the germline V gene. In DNA, the CDR3 is TGCGCCAGCAGCCAAGCCCTGAGGGACTCTGCTTCCTACGAGCAGTACTTC. Translated, it gives CASSQALRDSASYEQYF.

This clonotype was detected a few times. This chain links TRBV27 with TRBJ1-1; 12 bases match TRBD1. Trimming removed 4 bases from V and 0 bases from J; junction bases left unmatched: 12. The CDR3 has 19 residues. Germline loops: CDR1 MNHEY, CDR2 SMNVEV (reference sequence). In nucleotides, the CDR3 is TGTGCCAGCAGTTCCGTGCCGGCGGGACAGGGGGCAGTGAACACTGAAGCTTTCTTT. Translation gives CASSSVPAGQGAVNTEAFF.

The rearrangement joins TRBV3-1 to TRBJ1-2; D gene unclear. This CDR3 has 15 amino acids. CDR1 and CDR2 (germline): LGHDT, YNNKEL (reference sequence). Trimming removed 1 base at V and 6 bases at J, with 15 bases between. The CDR3 loop is CASSQAPSALHGYTF. Here the CDR3 DNA reads TGTGCCAGCAGCCAAGCTCCCTCCGCCCTACATGGCTACACCTTC.

This clonotype was observed many times. The rearrangement links TRBV7-8 to TRBJ2-4, with D uncertain. The CDR3 consists of 14 residues. Trimming shortened V by 1 base and J by 0 bases, and 4 bases separated the two germline ends. Germline V gene sequence: CDR1 SGHVS, CDR2 FQNEAQ. The CDR3: CASSLEAAKNIQYF. As DNA, the CDR3 is TGTGCCAGCAGCTTAGAAGCAGCCAAAAACATTCAGTACTTC.